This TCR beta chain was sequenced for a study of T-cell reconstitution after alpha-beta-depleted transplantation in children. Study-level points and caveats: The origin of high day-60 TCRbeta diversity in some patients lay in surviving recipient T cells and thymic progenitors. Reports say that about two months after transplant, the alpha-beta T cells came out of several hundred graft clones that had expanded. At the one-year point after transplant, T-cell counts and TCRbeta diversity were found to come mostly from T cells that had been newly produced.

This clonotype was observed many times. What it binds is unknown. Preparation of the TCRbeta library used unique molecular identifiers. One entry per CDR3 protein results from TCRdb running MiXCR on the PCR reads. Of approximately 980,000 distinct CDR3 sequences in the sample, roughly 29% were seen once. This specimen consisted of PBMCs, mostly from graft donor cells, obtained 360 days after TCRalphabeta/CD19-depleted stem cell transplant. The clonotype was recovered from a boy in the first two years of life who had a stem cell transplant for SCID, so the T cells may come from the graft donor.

The CDR3 loop is CASSPRQGLRTDTQYF. The CDR3, as DNA: TGCGCCAGCAGCCCTCGACAGGGGCTTCGCACAGATACGCAGTATTTT. The V and J genes are TRBV4-3 and TRBJ2-3, with 8 bases aligning to TRBD1. Germline V lookup: CDR1 LGHNA, CDR2 YSLEER. The V segment lost 4 bases and the J segment 1 base; nucleotides outside the gene matches: 7. There are 16 residues in the CDR3.